This T cell receptor (beta chain) was identified during a study of blood T cell repertoires in COVID-19. Overall study context: Researchers got acute and convalescent COVID-19 samples from the United States, Italy and Spain. Nucleic acid was either cDNA or gDNA, and it came from T cells, B-cell-depleted T cells, or PBMCs.

In the study's own analysis: Reference gene primer amplification gave nucleated cell count estimates. This table comes from immunoSEQ multiplex PCR, and its TCRdb copy is limited to in-frame clones, with some not included. V and J calls and clone size follow that table, whereas D and trimming were derived from the DNA. This table holds about 44,000 clones, 92% found once. CDR1 and CDR2 (germline): MNHEY, SVGAGI. The CDR3 consists of 12 residues. With 4 bases removed from V and 6 bases from J, the gap between germline ends came to 6 bases. V and J are TRBV6-5 and TRBJ2-2; D gene uncertain. This TCR derives from a human donor in a cohort sampled during active COVID-19. Sequencing was carried out using peripheral blood. The CDR3 DNA sequence: TGTGCCAGCAGTTCCCCGGCCGGGGAGCTGTTTTTT. Translation gives CASSSPAGELFF.